One sample yielded the 8 T cell receptor beta chains listed below, sequenced in a study of cytomegalovirus exposure and HLA in healthy donors. Both 60 Vbeta primers and 13 Jbeta primers went into the PCR. TCRdb keeps only in-frame clones here, not all; method: immunoSEQ multiplex PCR. The sample's table shows about 140,000 clones. Sequencing was done on a sample of PBMCs. The receptor source for this set is a male donor in good health and CMV-seronegative.

This sequence joins TRBV27 and TRBJ2-1, with 8 bases matching TRBD2. Germline CDR1 reads MNHEY; CDR2 reads SMNVEV (reference sequence). The CDR3 is 15 amino acids. Germline trimming cut 6 bases from V and 9 bases from J; bases unmatched to any gene: 13. As DNA, the CDR3 is TGTGCCAGCAGCCCCCCTAGCGGGTTGGGAGGTGAGCAGTTCTTC. It is translated as CASSPPSGLGGEQFF.

Of note for this clone: Mismatch with germline at one junction end may stem from a read error. V gene TRBV7-2 combines with J gene TRBJ2-7; D is unresolved. This CDR3 has 13 amino acids. Germline CDR1 and CDR2: SGHTA and FQGNSA. The DNA of the CDR3 is TGTGCCAGCAGCTTAGAAATGGTGGGCACCGCCGAATTC. Its protein product is CASSLEMVGTAEF.

The chain is built from TRBV27 and TRBJ1-2; perhaps TRBD1 as D (5 bases). Germline-derived CDR1 and CDR2 are MNHEY and SMNVEV (reference sequence). Trimming removed 8 bases from V and 4 bases from J, with 17 bases in between. The CDR3 is 14 residues long. This chain's CDR3 is CASGPNRHGYGYTF. In nucleotides, the CDR3 is TGTGCCAGCGGTCCCAACAGGCACGGCTATGGCTACACCTTC.

The CDR3 nucleotides are TGTGCCAGTAGTACGGACAGGGGAAACCCGATTAACTATGGCTACACCTTC. This gives the protein CASSTDRGNPINYGYTF. The chain couples TRBV19 to TRBJ1-2; TRBD1 matches 9 bases. The V gene end was trimmed by 4 bases and the J gene end by 1 base; junction bases not matched to a gene: 10. In germline, CDR1 is LNHDA, CDR2 SQIVND (reference sequence). The CDR3 runs to 17 residues.

V gene TRBV20-1 combines with J gene TRBJ1-2; D gene unclear. CDR3 length equals 9 residues. Germline V lookup: CDR1 DFQATT, CDR2 SNEGSKA (reference sequence). Deletions cut 5 bases from V and 5 bases from J, with 3 bases between. CDR3 nucleotides: TGCAGTGCTTCTTATGGCTACACCTTC. As protein: CSASYGYTF.

The chain uses TRBV4-3 and TRBJ1-4, with 8 bases lining up with TRBD1. V shed 2 bases and J 11 bases; nucleotides not matched to a gene: 10. Germline CDR1 reads LGHNA; CDR2 reads YSLEER. CDR3 size: 15 residues. CDR3 loop: CASSQRPGGGNKLFF. CDR3 sequence (DNA): TGCGCCAGCAGCCAACGCCCAGGGGGCGGCAACAAACTGTTTTTT.

This chain connects TRBV6-5 to TRBJ2-1; TRBD2 matches at 8 bases. V trimming: 2 bases; J trimming: 9 bases; junction bases outside the gene matches: 3. The V gene's germline CDR1 is MNHEY and CDR2 SVGAGI. The CDR3 has 13 residues. Written as DNA, the CDR3 is TGTGCCAGCAGTTACCGGCGGGAGGTTGAGCAGTTCTTC. Protein: CASSYRREVEQFF.

CDR3 nucleotides: TGTGCCAGCCCTTCCGGGACAGGGGGCAAGGGGACTGAAGCTTTCTTT. It is translated as CASPSGTGGKGTEAFF. The chain links TRBV28 to TRBJ1-1, with 12 bases identical to TRBD1. The CDR3 totals 16 residues. Germline-derived CDR1 and CDR2 are MDHEN and SYDVKM. Losses at the gene ends were 8 bases for V and 5 bases for J; bases not matched to a gene: 12.